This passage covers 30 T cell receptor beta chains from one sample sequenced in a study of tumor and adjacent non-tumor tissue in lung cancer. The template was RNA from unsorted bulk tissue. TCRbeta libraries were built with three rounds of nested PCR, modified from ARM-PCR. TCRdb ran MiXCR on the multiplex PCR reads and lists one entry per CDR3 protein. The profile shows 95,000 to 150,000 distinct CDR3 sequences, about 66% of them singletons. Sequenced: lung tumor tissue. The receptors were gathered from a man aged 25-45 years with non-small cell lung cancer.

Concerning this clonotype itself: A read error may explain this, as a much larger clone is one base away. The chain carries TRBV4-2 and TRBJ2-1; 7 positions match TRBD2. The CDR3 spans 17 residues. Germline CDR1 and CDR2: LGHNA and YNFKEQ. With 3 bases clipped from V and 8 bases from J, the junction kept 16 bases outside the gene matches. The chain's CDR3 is CASSQPTWTRGRDEQFF. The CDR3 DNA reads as TGTGCCAGCAGCCAGCCCACCTGGACTAGGGGTCGAGATGAGCAGTTCTTC.

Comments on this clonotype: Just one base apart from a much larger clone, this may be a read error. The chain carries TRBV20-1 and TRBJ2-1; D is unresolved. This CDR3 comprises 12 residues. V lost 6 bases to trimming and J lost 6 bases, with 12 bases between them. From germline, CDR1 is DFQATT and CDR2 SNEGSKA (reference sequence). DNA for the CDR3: TGCAGTGCCCCCGACCGACTCAATGAGCAGTTCTTC. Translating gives CSAPDRLNEQFF.

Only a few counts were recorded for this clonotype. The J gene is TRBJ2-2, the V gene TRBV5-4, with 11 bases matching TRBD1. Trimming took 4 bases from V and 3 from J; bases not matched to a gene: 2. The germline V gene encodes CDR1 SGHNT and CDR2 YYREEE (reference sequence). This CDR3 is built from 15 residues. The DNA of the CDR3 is TGTGCCAGCAGCCGGACAGGGGGCGACACCGGGGAGCTGTTTTTT. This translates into CASSRTGGDTGELFF.

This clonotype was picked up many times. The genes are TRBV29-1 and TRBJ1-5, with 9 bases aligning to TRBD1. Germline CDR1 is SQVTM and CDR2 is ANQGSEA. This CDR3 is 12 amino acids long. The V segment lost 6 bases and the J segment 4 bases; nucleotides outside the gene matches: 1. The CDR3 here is CSVGQGNQPQHF. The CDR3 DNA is TGCAGCGTGGGACAGGGTAATCAGCCCCAGCATTTT. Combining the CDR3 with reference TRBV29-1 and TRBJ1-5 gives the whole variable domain SAVISQKPSRDICQRGTSLTIQCQVDSQVTMMFWYRQQPGQSLTLIATANQGSEATYESGFVIDKFPISRPNLTFSTLTVSNMSPEDSSIYLCSVGQGNQPQHFGDGTRLSIL.

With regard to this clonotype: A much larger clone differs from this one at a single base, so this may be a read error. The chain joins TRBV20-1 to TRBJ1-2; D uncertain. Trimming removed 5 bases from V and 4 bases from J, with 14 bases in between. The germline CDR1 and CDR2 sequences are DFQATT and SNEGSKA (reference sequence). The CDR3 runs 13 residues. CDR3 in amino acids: CSAPDWSIYGYTF. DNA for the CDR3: TGCAGTGCTCCGGACTGGAGTATCTATGGCTACACCTTC.

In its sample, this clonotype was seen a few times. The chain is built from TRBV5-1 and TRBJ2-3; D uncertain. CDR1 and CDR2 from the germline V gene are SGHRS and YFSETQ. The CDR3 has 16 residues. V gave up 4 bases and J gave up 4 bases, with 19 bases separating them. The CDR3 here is CASSPSGSSSADTQYF. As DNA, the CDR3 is TGCGCCAGCAGCCCGTCTGGTTCGTCGAGTGCAGATACGCAGTATTTT.

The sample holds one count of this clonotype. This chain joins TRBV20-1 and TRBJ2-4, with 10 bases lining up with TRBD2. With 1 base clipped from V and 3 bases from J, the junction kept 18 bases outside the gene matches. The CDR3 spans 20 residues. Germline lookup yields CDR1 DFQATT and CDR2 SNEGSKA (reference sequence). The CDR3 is CSARVTGLAGAPLGKNIQYF. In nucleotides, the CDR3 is TGCAGTGCTAGAGTCACGGGGCTAGCGGGGGCACCGCTAGGCAAAAACATTCAGTACTTC.

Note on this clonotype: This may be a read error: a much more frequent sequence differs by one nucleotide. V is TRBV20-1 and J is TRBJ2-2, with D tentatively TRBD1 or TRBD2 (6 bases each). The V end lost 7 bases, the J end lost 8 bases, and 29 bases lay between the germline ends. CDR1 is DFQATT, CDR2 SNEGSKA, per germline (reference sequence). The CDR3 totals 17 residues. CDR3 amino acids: CSVRGVGLGTAPGELFF. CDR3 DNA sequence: TGCAGTGTTAGGGGGGTCGGACTCGGAACGGCACCGGGGGAGCTGTTTTTT.

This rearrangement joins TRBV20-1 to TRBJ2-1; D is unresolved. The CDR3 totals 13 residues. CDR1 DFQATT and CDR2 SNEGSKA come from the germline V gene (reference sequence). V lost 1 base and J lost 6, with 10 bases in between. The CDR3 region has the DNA TGCAGTGCTAGAGTCCTGAACACCAATGAGCAGTTCTTC. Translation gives CSARVLNTNEQFF.

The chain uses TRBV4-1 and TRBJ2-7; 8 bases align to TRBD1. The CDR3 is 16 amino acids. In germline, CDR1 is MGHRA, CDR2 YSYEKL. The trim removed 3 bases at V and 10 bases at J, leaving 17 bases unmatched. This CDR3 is CASSQGHTGGTYGQYF. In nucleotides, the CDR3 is TGCGCCAGCAGCCAGGGACATACAGGGGGGACCTACGGACAGTACTTC.

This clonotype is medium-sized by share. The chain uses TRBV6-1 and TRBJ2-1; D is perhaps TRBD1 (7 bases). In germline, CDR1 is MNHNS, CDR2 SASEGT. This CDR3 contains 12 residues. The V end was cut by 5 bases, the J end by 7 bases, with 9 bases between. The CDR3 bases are TGTGCCAGCAGTCCAGGGGGGAATGAGCAGTTCTTC. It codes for CASSPGGNEQFF.

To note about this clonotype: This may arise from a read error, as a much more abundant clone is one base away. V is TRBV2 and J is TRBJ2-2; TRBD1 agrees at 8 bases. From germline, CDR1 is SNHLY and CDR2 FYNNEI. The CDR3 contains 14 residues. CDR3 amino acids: CASRRQGNSGELFF. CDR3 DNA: TGTGCCAGCCGGAGACAGGGGAACAGCGGGGAGCTGTTTTTT.

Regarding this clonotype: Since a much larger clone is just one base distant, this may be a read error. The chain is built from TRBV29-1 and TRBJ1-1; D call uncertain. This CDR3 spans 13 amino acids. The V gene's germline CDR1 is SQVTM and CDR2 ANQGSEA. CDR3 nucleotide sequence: TGCGGCGCCGAAGACGGCTCGAACACTGAAGCTTTCTTT. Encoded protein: CGAEDGSNTEAFF.

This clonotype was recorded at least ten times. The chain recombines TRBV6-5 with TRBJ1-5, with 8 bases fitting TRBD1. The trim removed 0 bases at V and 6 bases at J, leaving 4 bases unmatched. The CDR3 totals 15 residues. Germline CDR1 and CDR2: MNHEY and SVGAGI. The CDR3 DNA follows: TGTGCCAGCAGTTACTCGATGACAGGGGTTCAGCCCCAGCATTTT. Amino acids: CASSYSMTGVQPQHF.

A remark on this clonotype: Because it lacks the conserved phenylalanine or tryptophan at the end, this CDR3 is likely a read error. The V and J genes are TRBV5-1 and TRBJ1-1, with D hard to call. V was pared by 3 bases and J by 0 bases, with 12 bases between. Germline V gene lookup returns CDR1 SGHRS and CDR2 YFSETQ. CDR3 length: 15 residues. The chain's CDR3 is CASSYDTIMNTEAFI. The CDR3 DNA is TGCGCCAGCAGCTACGATACGATCATGAACACTGAAGCTTTCATT.

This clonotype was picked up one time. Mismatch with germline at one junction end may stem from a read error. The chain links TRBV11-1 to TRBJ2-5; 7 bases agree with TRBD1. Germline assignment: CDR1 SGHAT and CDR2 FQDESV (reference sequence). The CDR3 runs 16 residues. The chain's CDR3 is CASSLAQTGLEETKYF. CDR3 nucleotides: TGTGCCAGCAGCTTAGCCCAGACAGGGCTGGAGGAGACCAAGTACTTC.

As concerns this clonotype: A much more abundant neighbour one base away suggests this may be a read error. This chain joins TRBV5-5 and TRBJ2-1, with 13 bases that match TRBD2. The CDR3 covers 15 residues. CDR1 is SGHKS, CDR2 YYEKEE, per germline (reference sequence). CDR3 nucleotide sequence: TGTGTCAGCAGCTTGTCGGGACTAGCGGGGAATGAGCAGTTCTTC. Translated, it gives CVSSLSGLAGNEQFF.

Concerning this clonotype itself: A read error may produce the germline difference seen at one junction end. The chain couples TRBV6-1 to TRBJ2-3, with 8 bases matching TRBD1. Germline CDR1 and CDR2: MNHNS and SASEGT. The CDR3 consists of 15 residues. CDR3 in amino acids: CACGEDRAPTDTRYF. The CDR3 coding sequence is TGTGCCTGCGGTGAGGACAGGGCACCCACAGATACGCGGTATTTT.

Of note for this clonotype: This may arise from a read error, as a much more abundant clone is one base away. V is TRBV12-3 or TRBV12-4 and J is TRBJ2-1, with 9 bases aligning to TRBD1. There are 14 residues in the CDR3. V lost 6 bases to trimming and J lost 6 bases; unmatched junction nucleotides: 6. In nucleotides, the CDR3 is TGTGCCAGCAGGGGGGACAGGGAAATCAATGAGCAGTTCTTC. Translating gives CASRGDREINEQFF.

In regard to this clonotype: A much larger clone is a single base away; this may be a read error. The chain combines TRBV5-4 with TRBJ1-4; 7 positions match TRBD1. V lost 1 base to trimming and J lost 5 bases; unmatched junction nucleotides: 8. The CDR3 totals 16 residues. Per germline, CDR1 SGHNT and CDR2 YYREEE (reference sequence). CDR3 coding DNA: TGTGCCAGCAGCTTGACGACCGGGACAGACAATGAAAAACTGTTTTTT. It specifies CASSLTTGTDNEKLFF.

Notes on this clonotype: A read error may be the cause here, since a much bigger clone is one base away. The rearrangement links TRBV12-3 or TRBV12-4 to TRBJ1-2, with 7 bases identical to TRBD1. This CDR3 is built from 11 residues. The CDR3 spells CVSSRTGGYTF. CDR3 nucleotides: TGTGTCAGCAGTCGGACAGGCGGCTACACCTTC.

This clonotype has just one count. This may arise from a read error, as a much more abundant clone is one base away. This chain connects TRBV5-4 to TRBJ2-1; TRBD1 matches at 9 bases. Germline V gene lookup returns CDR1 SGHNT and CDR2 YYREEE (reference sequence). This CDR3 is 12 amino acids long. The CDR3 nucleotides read TGTGCCGGCAGCACGACAGGGGGACGACAGTTCTTC. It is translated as CAGSTTGGRQFF.

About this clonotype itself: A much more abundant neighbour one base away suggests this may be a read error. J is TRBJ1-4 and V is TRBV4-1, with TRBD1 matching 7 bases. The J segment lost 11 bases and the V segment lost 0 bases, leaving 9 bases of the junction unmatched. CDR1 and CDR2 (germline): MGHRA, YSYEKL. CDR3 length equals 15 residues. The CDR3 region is CASSQERGGVEKLFF. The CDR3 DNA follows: TGCGCCAGCAGCCAAGAAAGAGGGGGCGTGGAGAAACTGTTTTTT.

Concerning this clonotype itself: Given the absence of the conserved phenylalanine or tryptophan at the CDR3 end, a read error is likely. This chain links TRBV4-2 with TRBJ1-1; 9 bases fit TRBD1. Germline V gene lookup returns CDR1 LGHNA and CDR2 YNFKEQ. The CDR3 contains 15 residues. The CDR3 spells CASNQGTGPGAEAFI. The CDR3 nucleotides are TGTGCCAGCAACCAAGGGACAGGGCCGGGCGCTGAAGCTTTCATT.

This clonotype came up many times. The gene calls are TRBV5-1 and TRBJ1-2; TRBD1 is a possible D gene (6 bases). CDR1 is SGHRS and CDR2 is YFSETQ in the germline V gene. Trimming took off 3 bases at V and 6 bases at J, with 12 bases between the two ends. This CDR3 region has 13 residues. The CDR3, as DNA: TGCGCCAGCAGCTCGCACACAGGGAATGGCTACACCTTC. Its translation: CASSSHTGNGYTF.

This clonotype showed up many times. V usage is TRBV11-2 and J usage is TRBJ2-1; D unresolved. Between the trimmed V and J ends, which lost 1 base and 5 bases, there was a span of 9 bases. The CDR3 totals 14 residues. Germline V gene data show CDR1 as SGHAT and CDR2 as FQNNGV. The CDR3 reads CASSLASGHNEQFF. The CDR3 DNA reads TGTGCCAGCAGCTTAGCATCGGGTCACAATGAGCAGTTCTTC.

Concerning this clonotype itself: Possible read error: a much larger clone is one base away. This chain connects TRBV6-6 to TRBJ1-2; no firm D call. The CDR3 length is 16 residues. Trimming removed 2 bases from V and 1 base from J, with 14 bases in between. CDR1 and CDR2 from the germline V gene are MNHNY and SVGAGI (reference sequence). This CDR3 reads CASSYEAALVNYGYTF. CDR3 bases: TGTGCCAGCAGTTACGAGGCAGCCCTTGTTAACTATGGCTACACCTTC.

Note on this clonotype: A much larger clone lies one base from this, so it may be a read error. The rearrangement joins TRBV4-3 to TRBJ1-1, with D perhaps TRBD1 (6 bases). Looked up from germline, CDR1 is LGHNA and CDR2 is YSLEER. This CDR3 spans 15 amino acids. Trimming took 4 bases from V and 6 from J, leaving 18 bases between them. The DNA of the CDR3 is TGCGCCAGCAGCCCAAACCAGGGGTTTGGCTCTGAAGCTTTCTTT. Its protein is CASSPNQGFGSEAFF.

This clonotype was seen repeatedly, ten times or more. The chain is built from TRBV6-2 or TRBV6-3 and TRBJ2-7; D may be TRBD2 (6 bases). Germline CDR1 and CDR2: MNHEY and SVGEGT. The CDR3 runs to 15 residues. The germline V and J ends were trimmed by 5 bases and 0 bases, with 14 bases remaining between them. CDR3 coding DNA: TGTGCCAGCAGTACCCTCCGGGGGTACTCCTACGAGCAGTACTTC. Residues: CASSTLRGYSYEQYF.

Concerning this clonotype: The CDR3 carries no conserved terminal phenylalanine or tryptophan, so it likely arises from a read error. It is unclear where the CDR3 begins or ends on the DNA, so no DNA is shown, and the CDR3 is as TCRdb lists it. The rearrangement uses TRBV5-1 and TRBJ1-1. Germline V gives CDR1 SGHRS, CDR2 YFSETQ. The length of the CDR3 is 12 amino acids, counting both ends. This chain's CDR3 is CASSPDGKAAFS.